This TCR beta chain derives from a study of blood T cell repertoires in COVID-19. About the research overall: Nucleic acid was either cDNA or gDNA, and it came from T cells, B-cell-depleted T cells, or PBMCs.

The germline V and J ends were trimmed by 2 bases and 2 bases, with 6 bases remaining between them. This CDR3 comprises 13 residues. In the original analysis: From reference gene primer amplification, estimates of nucleated cell counts were derived. The assay was immunoSEQ multiplex PCR, and TCRdb's table has in-frame clones only and misses some. D and trimming were read from the DNA, whereas the V and J calls and clone size are those reported in that table. This sample carries some 340,000 clones, 90% to 95% of them seen once, and the ten largest clones take around 4.2%. Cohort placement rested on clinical history that participants reported themselves. Each exposed participant met a COVID-19 case in the 2 weeks preceding study entry.

Sequenced sample: PBMCs or T cells enriched from blood (not recorded which). The V gene is TRBV12-3 or TRBV12-4, the J gene TRBJ1-1; no clear D. The receptor was isolated from a woman younger than 45 who had been exposed to COVID-19. The CDR3 sequence: CASSLSFNTEAFF. In DNA form, the CDR3 reads TGTGCCAGCAGTTTATCTTTCAACACTGAAGCTTTCTTT.